This T cell receptor (beta chain) was observed in a study of T cell changes during pregnancy in multiple sclerosis. The germline CDR1 and CDR2 sequences are LNHDA and SQIVND (reference sequence). This CDR3 region has 15 residues. Trimming cost V 4 bases and J 1 base; bases outside gene matches: 6. Profiling relied on immunoSEQ multiplex PCR, and the TCRdb table lists in-frame clones only, not all of them. The sample includes about 52,000 clones, about nine tenths of them seen just once. The chain carries TRBV19 and TRBJ1-1, with 7 bases lining up with TRBD1. The sample consisted of CD4+ T cells from peripheral blood mononuclear cells, taken after pregnancy. The clonotype originates from a female donor in good health, enrolled as a control in a pregnancy study. The CDR3 coding sequence is TGTGCCAGTAGTAGACCGGGACAGCGGAACACTGAAGCTTTCTTT. Amino acid sequence: CASSRPGQRNTEAFF.